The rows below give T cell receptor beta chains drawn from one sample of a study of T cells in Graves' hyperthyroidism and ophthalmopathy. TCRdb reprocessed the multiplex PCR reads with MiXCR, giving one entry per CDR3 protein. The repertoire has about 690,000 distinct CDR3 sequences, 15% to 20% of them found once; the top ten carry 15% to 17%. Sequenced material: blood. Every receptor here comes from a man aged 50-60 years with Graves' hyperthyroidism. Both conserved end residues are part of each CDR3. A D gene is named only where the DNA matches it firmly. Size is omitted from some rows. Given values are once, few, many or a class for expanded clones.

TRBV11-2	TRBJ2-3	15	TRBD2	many	CASSLSGGRADTQYF	TGTGCCAGCAGCTTATCGGGCGGGAGAGCAGATACGCAGTATTTT
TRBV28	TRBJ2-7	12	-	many	CASSLKIREQYF	TGTGCCAGCAGTTTAAAAATTAGGGAGCAGTACTTC
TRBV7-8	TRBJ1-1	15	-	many	CASSLRGGVRAEAFF	TGTGCCAGCAGCTTAAGAGGAGGGGTAAGAGCCGAAGCTTTCTTT
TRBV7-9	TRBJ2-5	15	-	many	CASSSATAGRETQYF	TGTGCCAGCAGCTCTGCAACTGCAGGGAGGGAGACCCAGTACTTC
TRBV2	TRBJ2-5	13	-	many	CASRATVAETQYF	TGTGCCAGCAGGGCAACAGTGGCAGAGACCCAGTACTTC
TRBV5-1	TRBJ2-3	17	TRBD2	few	CASSLGTSGVSTDTQYF	TGCGCCAGCAGCTTGGGGACTAGCGGAGTGAGCACAGATACGCAGTATTTT
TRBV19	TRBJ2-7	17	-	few	CASSIGGGTGETYEQYF	TGTGCCAGTAGTATCGGGGGAGGAACGGGAGAGACCTACGAGCAGTACTTC
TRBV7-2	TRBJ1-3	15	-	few	CASSSYRASGNTIYF	TGTGCCAGCAGCTCTTACAGGGCCTCTGGAAACACCATATATTTT
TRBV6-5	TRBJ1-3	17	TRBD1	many	CASSYLGQGYSGNTIYF	TGTGCCAGCAGTTACTTGGGACAGGGTTACTCTGGAAACACCATATATTTT
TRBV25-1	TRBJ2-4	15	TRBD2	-	CASSELTSGLNIQYF	TGTGCCAGCAGTGAATTAACTAGCGGGCTGAACATTCAGTACTTC
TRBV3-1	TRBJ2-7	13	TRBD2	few	CASSPIGLDEQYF	TGTGCCAGCAGCCCCATTGGACTAGACGAGCAGTACTTC
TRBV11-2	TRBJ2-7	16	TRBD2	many	CASSLAAGGGSYEQYF	TGTGCCAGCAGCTTAGCTGCGGGAGGGGGGTCCTACGAGCAGTACTTC
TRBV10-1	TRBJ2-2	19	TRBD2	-	CASSEFPLAGRRLTGELFF	TGCGCCAGCAGTGAGTTCCCTCTAGCGGGCCGACGGTTGACCGGGGAGCTGTTTTTT
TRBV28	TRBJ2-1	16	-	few	CASSLSGAPSYNEQFF	TGTGCCAGCAGTTTGAGCGGAGCCCCCTCCTACAATGAGCAGTTCTTC